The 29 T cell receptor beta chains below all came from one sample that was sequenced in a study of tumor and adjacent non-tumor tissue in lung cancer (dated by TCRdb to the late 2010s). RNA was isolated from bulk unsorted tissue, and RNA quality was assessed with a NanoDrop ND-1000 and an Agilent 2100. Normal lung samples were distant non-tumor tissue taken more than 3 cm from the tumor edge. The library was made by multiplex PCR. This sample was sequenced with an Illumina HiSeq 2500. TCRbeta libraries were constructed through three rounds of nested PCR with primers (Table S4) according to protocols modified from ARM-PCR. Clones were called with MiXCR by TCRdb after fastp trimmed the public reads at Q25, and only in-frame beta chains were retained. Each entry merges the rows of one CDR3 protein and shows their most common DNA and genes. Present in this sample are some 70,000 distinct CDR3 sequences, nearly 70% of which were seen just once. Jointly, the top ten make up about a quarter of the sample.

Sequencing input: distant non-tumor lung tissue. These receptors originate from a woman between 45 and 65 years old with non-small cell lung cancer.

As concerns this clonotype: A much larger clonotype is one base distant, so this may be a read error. CDR3 in amino acids: CASSPGRSHYGYTF. CDR3 in DNA: TGTGCCAGCAGCCCGGGGAGGAGTCACTATGGCTACACCTTC. The chain links TRBV6-5 to TRBJ1-2; D is uncertain. Germline values: CDR1 MNHEY, CDR2 SVGAGI. Trimming shortened V by 6 bases and J by 3 bases, and 14 bases separated the two germline ends. CDR3 length: 14 amino acids.

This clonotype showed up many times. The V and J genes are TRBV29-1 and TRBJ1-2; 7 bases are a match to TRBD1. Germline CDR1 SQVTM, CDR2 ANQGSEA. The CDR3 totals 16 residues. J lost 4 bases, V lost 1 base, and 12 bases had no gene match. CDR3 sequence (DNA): TGCAGCGTTGAAGTTTTATCGGGACAGACAGGCTATGGCTACACCTTC. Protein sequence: CSVEVLSGQTGYGYTF.

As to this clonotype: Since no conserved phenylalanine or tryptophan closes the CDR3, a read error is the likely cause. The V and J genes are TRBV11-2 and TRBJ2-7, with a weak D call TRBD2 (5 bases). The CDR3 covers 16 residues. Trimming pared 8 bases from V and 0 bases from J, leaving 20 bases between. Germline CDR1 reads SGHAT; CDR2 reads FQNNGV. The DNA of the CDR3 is TGTGCCAGCTGCCCACTTGCGGGTGGAAGCTCCTACGAGCAGTACCTC. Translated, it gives CASCPLAGGSSYEQYL.

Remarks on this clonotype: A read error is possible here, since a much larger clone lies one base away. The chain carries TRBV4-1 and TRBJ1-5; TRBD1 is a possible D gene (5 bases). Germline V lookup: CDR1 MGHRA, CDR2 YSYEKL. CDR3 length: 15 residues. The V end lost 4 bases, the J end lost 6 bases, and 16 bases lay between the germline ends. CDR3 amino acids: CASSRIKEGTQPQHF. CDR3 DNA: TGCGCCAGCAGCCGTATTAAGGAAGGGACTCAGCCCCAGCATTTT.

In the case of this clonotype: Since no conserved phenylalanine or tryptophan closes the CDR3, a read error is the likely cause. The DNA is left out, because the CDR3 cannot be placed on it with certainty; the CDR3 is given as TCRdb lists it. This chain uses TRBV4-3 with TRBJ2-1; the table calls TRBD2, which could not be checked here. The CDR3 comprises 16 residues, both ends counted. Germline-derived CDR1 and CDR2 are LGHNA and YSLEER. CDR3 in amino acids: CASSQEYTSGRVSGFL.

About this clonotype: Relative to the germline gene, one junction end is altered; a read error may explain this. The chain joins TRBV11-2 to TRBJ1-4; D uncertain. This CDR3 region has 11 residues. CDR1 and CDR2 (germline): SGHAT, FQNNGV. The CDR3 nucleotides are TGTGTCAGCATGTTGGATGAAAAACTGTTTTTT. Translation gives CVSMLDEKLFF.

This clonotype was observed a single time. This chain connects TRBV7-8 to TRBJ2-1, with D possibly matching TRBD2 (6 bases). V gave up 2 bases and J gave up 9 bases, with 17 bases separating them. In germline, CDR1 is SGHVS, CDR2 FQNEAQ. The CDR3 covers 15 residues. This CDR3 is CASSLSWGGESEQFF. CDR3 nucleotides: TGTGCCAGCAGCTTAAGTTGGGGCGGGGAGAGTGAGCAGTTCTTC.

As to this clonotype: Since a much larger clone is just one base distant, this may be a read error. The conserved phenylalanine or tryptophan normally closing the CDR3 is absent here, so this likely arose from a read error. CDR3 DNA: TGTGCCAGCAGCCGCAGGGGCCATACTAATGAAAAACTGTTTTTG. Translation gives CASSRRGHTNEKLFL. The rearrangement joins TRBV12-3 or TRBV12-4 to TRBJ1-4; D is possibly TRBD1 (6 bases). The ends were cut back, 6 bases at V and 2 bases at J, with 13 bases in the middle. This CDR3 spans 15 amino acids.

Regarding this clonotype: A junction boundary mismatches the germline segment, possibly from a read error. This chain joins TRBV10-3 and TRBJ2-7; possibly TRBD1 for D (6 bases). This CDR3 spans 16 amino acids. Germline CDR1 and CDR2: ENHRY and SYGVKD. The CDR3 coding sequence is TGTGCCACCAGTGAGAAAAAGGGGGACGACGCCTACGAGCAGTACTTC. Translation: CATSEKKGDDAYEQYF.

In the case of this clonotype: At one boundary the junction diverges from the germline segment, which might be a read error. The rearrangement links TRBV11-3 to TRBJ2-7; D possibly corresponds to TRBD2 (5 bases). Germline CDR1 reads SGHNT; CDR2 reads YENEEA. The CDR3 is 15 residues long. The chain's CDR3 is CVSSLHGGPSYKEYF. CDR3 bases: TGTGTCAGCAGCTTACATGGCGGGCCCTCCTACAAGGAGTACTTC.

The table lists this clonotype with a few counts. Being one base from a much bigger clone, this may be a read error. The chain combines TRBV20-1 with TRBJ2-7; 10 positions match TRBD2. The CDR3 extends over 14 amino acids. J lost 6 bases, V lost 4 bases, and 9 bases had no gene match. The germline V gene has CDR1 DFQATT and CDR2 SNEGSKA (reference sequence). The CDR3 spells CSANQGLATGEQYF. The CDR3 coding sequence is TGCAGTGCTAATCAGGGACTAGCGACGGGCGAGCAGTACTTC.

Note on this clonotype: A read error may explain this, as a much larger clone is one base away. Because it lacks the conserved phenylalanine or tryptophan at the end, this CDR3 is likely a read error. The CDR3 coding sequence is TGTGCCAGCAGTTCCCCACAGGGGCCCGTCTATGGCTACACCTTG. Translating it yields CASSSPQGPVYGYTL. The chain links TRBV6-2 or TRBV6-3 to TRBJ1-2; 7 bases line up with TRBD1. CDR3 length: 15 amino acids. The germline gives CDR1 MNHEY, CDR2 SVGEGT. J lost 4 bases, V lost 4 bases, and 9 bases had no gene match.

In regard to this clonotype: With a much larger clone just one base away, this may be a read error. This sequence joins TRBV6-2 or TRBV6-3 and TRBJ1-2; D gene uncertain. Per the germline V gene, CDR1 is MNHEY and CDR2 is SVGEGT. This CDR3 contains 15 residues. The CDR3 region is CASSRSGRSNYVYTF. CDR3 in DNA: TGTGCCAGCAGTCGGTCCGGACGTTCTAACTATGTCTACACCTTC.

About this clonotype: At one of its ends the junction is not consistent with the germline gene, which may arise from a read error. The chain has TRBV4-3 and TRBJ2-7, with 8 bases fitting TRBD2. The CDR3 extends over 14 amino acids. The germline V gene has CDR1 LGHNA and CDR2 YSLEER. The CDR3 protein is CASSQELADYEQYF. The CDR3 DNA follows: TGCGCCAGCAGCCAAGAACTAGCGGACTACGAGCAATACTTC.

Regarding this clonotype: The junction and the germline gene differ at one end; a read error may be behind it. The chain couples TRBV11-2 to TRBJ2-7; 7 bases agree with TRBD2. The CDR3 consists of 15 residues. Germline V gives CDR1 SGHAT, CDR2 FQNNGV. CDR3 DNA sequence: TGTGCCAACAGCTTTGTAGCGGGCGAGAGGGGCGAGCAGTACTTC. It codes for CANSFVAGERGEQYF.

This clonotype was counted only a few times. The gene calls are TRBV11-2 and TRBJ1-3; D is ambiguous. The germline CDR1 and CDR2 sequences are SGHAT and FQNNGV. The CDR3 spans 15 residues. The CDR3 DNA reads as TGTGTCAGGAGCCCCCGAGCCTCTTATGGAAACACCATATATTTT. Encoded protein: CVRSPRASYGNTIYF.

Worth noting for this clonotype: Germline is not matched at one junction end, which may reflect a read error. The CDR3 loop reads CASSFGAGVTHEQYF. DNA of the CDR3: TGCGCCAGCAGCTTCGGGGCAGGGGTTACCCACGAGCAGTACTTC. The chain uses TRBV11-2 and TRBJ2-7; a weak D match, TRBD1 (6 bases). Germline V gene lookup returns CDR1 SGHAT and CDR2 FQNNGV. This CDR3 has 15 residues.

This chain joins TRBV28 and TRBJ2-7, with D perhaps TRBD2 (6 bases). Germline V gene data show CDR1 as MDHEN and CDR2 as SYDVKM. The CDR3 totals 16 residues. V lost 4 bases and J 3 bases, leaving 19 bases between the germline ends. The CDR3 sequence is CASSSRVLGGNYEQYF. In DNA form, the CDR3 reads TGTGCCAGCAGTTCTAGAGTTTTAGGAGGGAACTACGAGCAGTACTTC.

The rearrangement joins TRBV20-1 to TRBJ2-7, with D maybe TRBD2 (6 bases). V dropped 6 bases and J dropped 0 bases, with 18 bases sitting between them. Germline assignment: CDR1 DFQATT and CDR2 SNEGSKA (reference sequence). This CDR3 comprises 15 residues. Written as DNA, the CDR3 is TGCAGTGCCGTTGGACTAACGGGAGCCTCCTACGAGCAGTACTTC. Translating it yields CSAVGLTGASYEQYF.

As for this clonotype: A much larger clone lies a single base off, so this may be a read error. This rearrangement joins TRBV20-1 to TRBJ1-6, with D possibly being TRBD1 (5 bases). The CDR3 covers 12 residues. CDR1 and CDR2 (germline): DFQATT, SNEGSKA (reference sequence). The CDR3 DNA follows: TGCAATGCTTTTCGAGGGGATTCACCCCTCCACTTT. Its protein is CNAFRGDSPLHF.

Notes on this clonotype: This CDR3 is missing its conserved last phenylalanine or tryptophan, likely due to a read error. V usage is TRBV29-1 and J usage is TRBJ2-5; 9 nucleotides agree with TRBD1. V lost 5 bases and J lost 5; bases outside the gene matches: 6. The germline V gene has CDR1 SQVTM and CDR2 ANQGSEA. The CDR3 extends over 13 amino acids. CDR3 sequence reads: CSVLQGAAETQYL. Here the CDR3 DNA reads TGCAGCGTTCTACAGGGGGCTGCGGAGACCCAGTACCTC.

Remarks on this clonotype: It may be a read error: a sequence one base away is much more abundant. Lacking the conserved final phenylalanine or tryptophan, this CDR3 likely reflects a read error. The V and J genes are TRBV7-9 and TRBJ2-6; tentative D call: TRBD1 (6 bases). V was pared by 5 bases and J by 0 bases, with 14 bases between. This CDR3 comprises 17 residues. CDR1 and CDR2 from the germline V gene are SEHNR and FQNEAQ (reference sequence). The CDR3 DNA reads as TGTGCCAGCAGCCCCCCCCAGGGGAGCTCTGGGGCCAACGTCCTGACTTCC. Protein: CASSPPQGSSGANVLTS.

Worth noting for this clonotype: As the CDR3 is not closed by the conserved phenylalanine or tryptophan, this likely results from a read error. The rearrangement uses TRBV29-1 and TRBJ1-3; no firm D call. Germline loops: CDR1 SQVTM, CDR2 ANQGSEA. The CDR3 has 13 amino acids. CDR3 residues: CSVWTDSVNTIYL. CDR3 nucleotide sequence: TGCAGCGTTTGGACGGACTCTGTAAACACCATATATCTT.

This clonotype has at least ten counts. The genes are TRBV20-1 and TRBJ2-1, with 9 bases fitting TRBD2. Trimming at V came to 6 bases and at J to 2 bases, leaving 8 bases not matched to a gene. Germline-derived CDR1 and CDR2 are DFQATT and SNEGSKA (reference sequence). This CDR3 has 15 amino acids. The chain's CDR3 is CSAPQAGGPYNEQFF. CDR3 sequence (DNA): TGCAGTGCCCCGCAGGCGGGAGGGCCCTACAATGAGCAGTTCTTC.

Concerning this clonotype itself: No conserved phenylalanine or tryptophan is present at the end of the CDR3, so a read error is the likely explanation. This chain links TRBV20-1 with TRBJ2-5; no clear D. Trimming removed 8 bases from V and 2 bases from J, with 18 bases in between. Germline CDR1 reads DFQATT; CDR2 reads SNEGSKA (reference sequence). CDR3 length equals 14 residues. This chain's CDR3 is CSTQYQVIQETQYS. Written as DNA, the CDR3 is TGCAGTACCCAGTACCAAGTGATACAAGAGACCCAGTACTCC.

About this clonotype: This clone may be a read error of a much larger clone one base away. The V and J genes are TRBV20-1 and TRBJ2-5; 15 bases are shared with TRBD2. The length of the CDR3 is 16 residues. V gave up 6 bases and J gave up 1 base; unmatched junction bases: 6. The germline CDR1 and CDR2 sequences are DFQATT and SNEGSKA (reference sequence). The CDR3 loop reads CSARTSGRAVQETQYF. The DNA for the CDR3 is TGCAGTGCGAGGACTAGCGGGAGGGCTGTCCAAGAGACCCAGTACTTC.

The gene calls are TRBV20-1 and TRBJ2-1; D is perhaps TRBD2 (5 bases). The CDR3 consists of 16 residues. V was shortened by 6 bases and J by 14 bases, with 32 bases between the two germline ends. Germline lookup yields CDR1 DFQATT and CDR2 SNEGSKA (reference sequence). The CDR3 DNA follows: TGCAGTGCCCGACCGCCCTGGAGGAGCTCCTACAATGATGAGTTCTTC. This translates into CSARPPWRSSYNDEFF.

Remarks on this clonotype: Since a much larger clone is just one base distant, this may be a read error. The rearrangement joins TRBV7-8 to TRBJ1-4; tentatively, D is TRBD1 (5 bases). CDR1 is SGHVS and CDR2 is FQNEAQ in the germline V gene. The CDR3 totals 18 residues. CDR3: CSSSLTMPLFRAGEKLFF. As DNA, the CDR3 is TGTTCCAGCAGCTTAACTATGCCCCTCTTCAGGGCGGGTGAAAAACTGTTTTTT.

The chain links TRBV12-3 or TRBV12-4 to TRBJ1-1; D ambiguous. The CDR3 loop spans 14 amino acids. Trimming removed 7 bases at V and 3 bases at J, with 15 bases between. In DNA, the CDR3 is TGTGCCAGCAATTTGTCCCCAGTGTACACTGAAGCTTTCTTT. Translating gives CASNLSPVYTEAFF.